This T cell receptor beta chain emerged from a study of T cell clones after liver transplantation. Across the whole study: TCRbeta sequencing after a pre-transplant mixed lymphocyte reaction identified graft-donor-reactive clones, later tracked in post-transplant blood. General study findings and limits: The donor-reactive repertoire was only partly measurable in a couple of subjects, lacking donor cells. Compared with third party-reactive sequences, donor-reactive ones declined more, independent of withdrawal success.

Unstimulated PBMCs were sorted into CD3+CD4+ and CD3+CD8+ populations. The table lists this clone with a count of one. What it binds is not known. Using immunoSEQ multiplex PCR, the repertoire was profiled, and TCRdb retains in-frame clones only, with some absent. The table includes about 85,000 clones, 80% to 85% detected once. Germline lookup yields CDR1 SGHRS and CDR2 YFSETQ. The CDR3 totals 16 residues. The V gene end was trimmed by 0 bases and the J gene end by 5 bases; junction bases not matched to a gene: 6. The rearrangement joins TRBV5-1 to TRBJ2-1; 9 bases are shared with TRBD2. The sequence was collected from a human patient who received a liver transplant. Some T cells may be provided by the graft donor. Material: CD4+ T cells from blood, obtained about 46 months after liver transplant. CDR3 DNA: TGCGCCAGCAGCTTGGATGGGACTAGCAGAAACAATGAGCAGTTCTTC. Its translation: CASSLDGTSRNNEQFF. The variable domain in full, with the rest retrieved from reference TRBV5-1 and TRBJ2-1, is KAGVTQTPRYLIKTRGQQVTLSCSPISGHRSVSWYQQTPGQGLQFLFEYFSETQRNKGNFPGRFSGRQFSNSRSEMNVSTLELGDSALYLCASSLDGTSRNNEQFFGPGTRLTVL.